This T cell receptor (beta chain) came from a study of cytomegalovirus exposure and HLA in healthy donors. It was with 60 Vbeta and 13 Jbeta primers that the PCR ran. Data came from immunoSEQ multiplex PCR; TCRdb stores just in-frame clones and leaves some out. The table has some 130,000 clones, 65% to 80% seen once. Study findings and constraints: A later examination showed that TCR association rates differed by HLA locus, with DRB1 most and HLA-C fewest.

Concerning this clone itself: Its specificity is unknown.

The germline CDR1 and CDR2 sequences are SEHNR and FQNEAQ (reference sequence). The ends were cut back, 1 base at V and 3 bases at J, with 15 bases in the middle. The CDR3 extends over 16 amino acids. Material: PBMCs. J is TRBJ1-1 and V is TRBV7-9; unclear D gene. This TCR derives from a man aged 35-49 years in good health and CMV-seronegative. Written as DNA, the CDR3 is TGTGCCAGCAGCTTAGAAACCGGTCCTACGGACACTGAAGCTTTCTTT. It is translated as CASSLETGPTDTEAFF. Together with reference TRBV7-9 and TRBJ1-1, the CDR3 gives the full variable domain: DTGVSQNPRHKITKRGQNVTFRCDPISEHNRLYWYRQTLGQGPEFLTYFQNEAQLEKSRLLSDRFSAERPKGSFSTLEIQRTEQGDSAMYLCASSLETGPTDTEAFFGQGTRLTVV.